Listed here are 23 T cell receptor beta chains from one sample, sequenced in a study of human T cells and chemical hapten exposure. The time point: pre-sensitization, week 0. Treatment here: therapeutic diphenylcyclopropenone sensitization with weekly scalp DPC. MiXCR was run by TCRdb on the RACE reads, yielding one entry per CDR3 protein. This table holds tens of thousands of distinct CDR3 sequences, 9.4% found once. Sequenced material: whole blood, taken in connection with sensitization to the hapten diphenylcyclopropenone (DPC). The receptors were sampled from a middle-aged woman with alopecia areata. Some clones in this sample may be carry-over from other donors' samples.

With regard to this clonotype: Mismatch with germline at one junction end may stem from a read error. In DNA form, the CDR3 reads TGCGCCTGCAGCCAAGGCGGTCGCTCTGGAAACACCATATATTTT. It translates to CACSQGGRSGNTIYF. V usage is TRBV4-1 and J usage is TRBJ1-3; the D is unclear. Germline CDR1 is MGHRA and CDR2 is YSYEKL. There are 15 residues in the CDR3.

This clonotype is labeled medium-sized. The chain is built from TRBV3-1 and TRBJ2-3; unclear D gene. The CDR3 consists of 16 residues. The ends were cut back, 0 bases at V and 2 bases at J, with 12 bases in the middle. CDR1 LGHDT and CDR2 YNNKEL come from the germline V gene (reference sequence). CDR3 protein: CASSQDAPGYTDTQYF. CDR3 bases: TGTGCCAGCAGCCAAGACGCGCCCGGATACACAGATACGCAGTATTTT.

This chain connects TRBV7-2 to TRBJ1-3, with 7 positions matching TRBD1. The germline gives CDR1 SGHTA, CDR2 FQGNSA. V gave up 3 bases and J gave up 4 bases; unmatched junction bases: 6. CDR3 size: 15 residues. The CDR3 spells CASSFPGGTGNTIYF. CDR3 in DNA: TGTGCCAGCAGCTTCCCAGGGGGAACAGGAAACACCATATATTTT.

In this sample, this clonotype turned up many times. The gene calls are TRBV20-1 and TRBJ1-4; 8 bases match TRBD1. The CDR3 consists of 14 residues. Trimming removed 3 bases from V and 3 bases from J; junction bases left unmatched: 3. Germline V gene data show CDR1 as DFQATT and CDR2 as SNEGSKA (reference sequence). The CDR3 here is CSARVDRANEKLFF. The CDR3 nucleotides read TGCAGTGCTAGGGTGGACAGGGCTAATGAAAAACTGTTTTTT.

This clonotype was seen repeatedly, ten times or more. The V call is TRBV18, the J call TRBJ1-4; the D gene is possibly TRBD1 (6 bases). V gave up 1 base and J gave up 5 bases, with 11 bases separating them. The CDR3 has 15 amino acids. CDR1 and CDR2 from the germline V gene are KGHSH and LQKENI. The CDR3: CASSPRGQQNEKLFF. In DNA, the CDR3 is TGTGCCAGCTCACCACGCGGACAGCAGAATGAAAAACTGTTTTTT.

The chain uses TRBV4-1 and TRBJ2-5; D unclear. Trimming shortened V by 2 bases and J by 0 bases, and 16 bases separated the two germline ends. This CDR3 spans 17 amino acids. CDR1 is MGHRA and CDR2 is YSYEKL in the germline V gene. DNA of the CDR3: TGCGCCAGCAGCCAAAACGACGTCTCCGGGTACCAAGAGACCCAGTACTTC. Encoded protein: CASSQNDVSGYQETQYF.

In this sample, this clonotype turned up many times. The chain uses TRBV7-3 and TRBJ2-5; possibly TRBD1 for D (6 bases). The CDR3 covers 14 residues. Per germline, CDR1 SGHTA and CDR2 FQGTGA. The V end was cut by 5 bases, the J end by 1 base, with 11 bases between. In DNA, the CDR3 is TGTGCCAGCAGCCCAGAAGGGGGCCAAGAGACCCAGTACTTC. The encoded protein is CASSPEGGQETQYF.

The sample holds a few counts of this clonotype. V and J are TRBV28 and TRBJ2-7; D gene uncertain. The V gene's germline CDR1 is MDHEN and CDR2 SYDVKM. V lost 4 bases to trimming and J lost 0 bases, with 13 bases between them. This CDR3 is built from 15 residues. The CDR3 is CASSSRADISYEQYF. CDR3 nucleotides: TGTGCCAGCAGTTCTCGGGCAGACATCTCCTACGAGCAGTACTTC.

The rearrangement links TRBV11-3 to TRBJ1-6; D is unresolved. The CDR3 is 13 residues long. CDR1 is SGHNT, CDR2 YENEEA, per germline. Trimming shortened V by 4 bases and J by 2 bases, and 3 bases separated the two germline ends. CDR3 coding DNA: TGTGCCAGCAGCTCCACCTATAATTCACCCCTCCACTTT. This encodes CASSSTYNSPLHF.

There are many counts of this clonotype. The chain combines TRBV20-1 with TRBJ2-4, with D possibly being TRBD1 (6 bases). CDR3 length: 15 amino acids. V was cut by 0 bases and J by 6 bases, with 15 bases left in between. The germline gives CDR1 DFQATT, CDR2 SNEGSKA (reference sequence). CDR3 residues: CSARELSRDTNIQYF. Written as DNA, the CDR3 is TGCAGTGCTAGAGAGCTCAGCCGGGACACAAACATTCAGTACTTC.

This clonotype was recorded at least ten times. The chain combines TRBV29-1 with TRBJ1-1; unclear D gene. The V gene's germline CDR1 is SQVTM and CDR2 ANQGSEA. The V and J ends lost 7 bases and 3 bases respectively, with 6 bases between them. The CDR3 runs 10 residues. CDR3 protein: CSALDTEAFF. The CDR3 DNA follows: TGCAGCGCCCTTGACACTGAAGCTTTCTTT.

This sequence joins TRBV19 and TRBJ1-2; TRBD1 matches at 8 bases. Germline assignment: CDR1 LNHDA and CDR2 SQIVND (reference sequence). V dropped 6 bases and J dropped 4; count of bases not matched to a gene: 13. The CDR3 loop spans 16 amino acids. This CDR3 reads CASRVRQGAALYGYTF. In DNA form, the CDR3 reads TGTGCCAGTAGAGTACGTCAGGGGGCGGCACTCTATGGCTACACCTTC.

This clonotype was counted ten times or more. The chain combines TRBV7-6 with TRBJ2-1, with 7 bases lining up with TRBD1. The CDR3 is 15 amino acids. V lost 5 bases and J lost 8; bases outside the gene matches: 12. In germline, CDR1 is SGHVS, CDR2 FNYEAQ. The CDR3 sequence: CASSPLRDSRYEQFF. The CDR3 region has the DNA TGTGCCAGCAGCCCCTTAAGGGACAGCCGTTATGAGCAGTTCTTC.

This clonotype has a count of ten or more. The J gene is TRBJ1-4, the V gene TRBV29-1; perhaps TRBD1 as D (5 bases). The V end was cut by 3 bases, the J end by 4 bases, with 12 bases between. CDR1 SQVTM and CDR2 ANQGSEA come from the germline V gene. The CDR3 contains 14 residues. The CDR3 region is CSVEYQGLNEKLFF. For the CDR3, the DNA is TGCAGCGTTGAGTATCAGGGCCTTAATGAAAAACTGTTTTTT.

This clonotype occurred many times. The gene calls are TRBV7-9 and TRBJ2-3, with TRBD2 identical over 12 bases. In germline, CDR1 is SEHNR, CDR2 FQNEAQ (reference sequence). After removal of 5 bases from V and 1 base from J, the junction contained 4 bases not matched to a gene. This CDR3 is 16 amino acids long. CDR3 sequence reads: CASSARTSGGTDTQYF. DNA of the CDR3: TGTGCCAGCAGCGCCCGGACTAGCGGGGGCACAGATACGCAGTATTTT.

The chain links TRBV12-3 or TRBV12-4 to TRBJ1-5; 10 bases are shared with TRBD1. This CDR3 comprises 18 residues. J gave up 1 base and V 5 bases, and 11 bases lay outside the gene matches. The CDR3 here is CASSRQGADARSNQPQHF. For the CDR3, the DNA is TGTGCCAGCAGTCGACAGGGGGCGGACGCCCGGAGCAATCAGCCCCAGCATTTT.

This clonotype was counted ten times or more. V is TRBV7-2 and J is TRBJ1-4; 9 bases line up with TRBD1. The CDR3 sequence is 16 residues long. CDR1 and CDR2 from the germline V gene are SGHTA and FQGNSA. Unmatched junction bases numbered 10, after V lost 4 bases and J lost 7 bases. Here the CDR3 reads CASSSTRTGVVEKLFF. CDR3 nucleotides: TGTGCCAGCAGCTCAACCCGGACAGGGGTTGTTGAAAAACTGTTTTTT. The variable domain in full, completed from reference TRBV7-2 and TRBJ1-4, reads GAGVSQSPSNKVTEKGKDVELRCDPISGHTALYWYRQSLGQGLEFLIYFQGNSAPDKSGLPSDRFSAERTGGSVSTLTIQRTQQEDSAVYLCASSSTRTGVVEKLFFGSGTQLSVL.

This clonotype was recorded at least ten times. V is TRBV7-2 and J is TRBJ2-1; 10 positions match TRBD1. The CDR3 covers 16 residues. Germline trimming cut 5 bases from V and 10 bases from J; bases unmatched to any gene: 14. CDR1 and CDR2 (germline): SGHTA, FQGNSA. Here the CDR3 reads CASSTDRTGGVLEQFF. In DNA form, the CDR3 reads TGTGCCAGCAGCACCGACAGGACAGGGGGGGTGTTAGAGCAGTTCTTC.

This clonotype showed up many times. The chain uses TRBV2 and TRBJ1-1; a possible D gene is TRBD1 (5 bases). This CDR3 contains 13 residues. V was clipped by 5 bases and J by 9 bases, with 16 bases between them. The germline CDR1 and CDR2 sequences are SNHLY and FYNNEI. The CDR3 loop reads CASSTLGTFQAFF. In DNA form, the CDR3 reads TGTGCCAGCAGTACCCTGGGGACTTTCCAAGCTTTCTTT.

This clonotype has ten or more counts. J is TRBJ2-1 and V is TRBV20-1; D uncertain. CDR3 length equals 14 residues. Germline V gene data show CDR1 as DFQATT and CDR2 as SNEGSKA (reference sequence). V was trimmed by 0 bases and J by 4 bases, leaving 10 bases between them. The CDR3 spells CSARDVGRYNEQFF. The CDR3 coding sequence is TGCAGTGCTAGAGATGTTGGAAGATACAATGAGCAGTTCTTC.

This clonotype turned up a few times. The chain combines TRBV12-3 or TRBV12-4 with TRBJ2-3; a weak D match, TRBD2 (7 bases). This CDR3 contains 14 residues. Trimming removed 1 base from V and 8 bases from J, with 13 bases in between. Here the CDR3 DNA reads TGTGCCAGCAGTTTAGAGGGGGGGCGACGTACGCAGTATTTT. Its protein is CASSLEGGRRTQYF.

This clonotype was recorded at least ten times. The V call is TRBV29-1, the J call TRBJ2-1; TRBD1 matches at 8 bases. With V trimmed by 3 bases and J by 0 bases, 1 base remained unmatched. The germline V gene encodes CDR1 SQVTM and CDR2 ANQGSEA. This CDR3 contains 14 residues. In nucleotides, the CDR3 is TGCAGCGTTGACAGGGGGCGCTCCTACAATGAGCAGTTCTTC. This gives the protein CSVDRGRSYNEQFF.

This clonotype was detected only a few times. The chain links TRBV18 to TRBJ1-1; D might be TRBD1 (6 bases). Germline CDR1 and CDR2: KGHSH and LQKENI. The CDR3 loop spans 16 amino acids. V lost 4 bases, J lost 0 bases, and 15 bases lay in between. CDR3 in DNA: TGTGCCAGCTCACTACAGGGTACGGGCGTGAACACTGAAGCTTTCTTT. This sequence encodes CASSLQGTGVNTEAFF.